Below, 26 T cell receptor beta chains from the same sample are listed, as sequenced in a study of immune characterization of retroperitoneal liposarcoma. Via MiXCR, TCRdb re-called the PCR reads, giving one row per CDR3 protein. The sample shows over 9,500 distinct CDR3 sequences, around half of them seen only once. The sample comprised tumor tissue. These receptor sequences come from a female donor with retroperitoneal liposarcoma.

The J gene is TRBJ2-6, the V gene TRBV6-8; 9 nucleotides agree with TRBD1. The CDR3 spans 17 residues. Germline V CDR1 and CDR2: MNHGY, SAAAGT. V lost 6 bases, J lost 2 bases, and 8 bases stayed unmatched. This CDR3 reads CASRDSTGGPGANVLTF. For the CDR3, the DNA is TGTGCCAGCAGGGACAGTACAGGGGGCCCTGGGGCCAACGTCCTGACTTTC.

About this clonotype itself: This CDR3 is missing its conserved last phenylalanine or tryptophan, likely due to a read error. This chain joins TRBV27 and TRBJ2-1; the match to TRBD2 covers 10 bases. The DNA end is a closer match to TRBJ2-7, so the J assignment may be wrong. This CDR3 region has 15 residues. Germline V gene sequence: CDR1 MNHEY, CDR2 SMNVEV (reference sequence). The CDR3 loop reads CASRAEREGAYEQYH. The DNA for the CDR3 is TGTGCCAGCAGAGCGGAGCGGGAGGGGGCCTACGAGCAGTACCAC.

This rearrangement joins TRBV6-6 to TRBJ2-1; TRBD2 aligns across 9 bases. Per germline, CDR1 MNHNY and CDR2 SVGAGI (reference sequence). The CDR3 has 14 residues. V dropped 2 bases and J dropped 7; count of bases not matched to a gene: 3. The CDR3 bases are TGTGCCAGCAGTTACACTAGCGGGCTGAATGAGCAGTTCTTC. Translation gives CASSYTSGLNEQFF.

There are a few counts of this clonotype. This chain connects TRBV12-3 or TRBV12-4 to TRBJ2-4; D remains ambiguous. This CDR3 has 12 amino acids. The ends were cut back, 3 bases at V and 13 bases at J, with 13 bases in the middle. In DNA, the CDR3 is TGTGCCAGCAGTTTCGATCCCAGTGAGCAGTACTTC. Translated, it gives CASSFDPSEQYF.

The V and J genes are TRBV7-8 and TRBJ1-1, with D tentatively TRBD1 (5 bases). The germline V and J ends were trimmed by 0 bases and 1 base, with 9 bases remaining between them. CDR1 is SGHVS, CDR2 FQNEAQ, per germline. The CDR3 runs 15 residues. The CDR3 bases are TGTGCCAGCAGCTTAGCGCGGGGGGGGAACACTGAAGCTTTCTTT. Its translation: CASSLARGGNTEAFF. The variable domain in full, completed from reference TRBV7-8 and TRBJ1-1, reads GAGVSQSPRYKVAKRGQDVALRCDPISGHVSLFWYQQALGQGPEFLTYFQNEAQLDKSGLPSDRFFAERPEGSVSTLKIQRTQQEDSAVYLCASSLARGGNTEAFFGQGTRLTVV.

The chain employs TRBV6-1 and TRBJ1-1; D is perhaps TRBD1 (6 bases). The germline gives CDR1 MNHNS, CDR2 SASEGT. The V end lost 6 bases, the J end lost 3 bases, and 11 bases lay between the germline ends. The CDR3 length is 13 residues. The CDR3 DNA reads as TGTGCCAGCAGCAGACAGGTTTACACTGAAGCTTTCTTT. It codes for CASSRQVYTEAFF.

This clonotype is deemed large. The CDR3 region has the DNA TGTGCCAGCAGCCCTTTGTATGGGGCCTACAATGAGCAGTACTTC. Its translation is CASSPLYGAYNEQYF. This chain uses TRBV7-2 with TRBJ2-1; a possible D gene is TRBD1 (5 bases). The DNA end is a closer match to TRBJ2-7, so the J assignment may be wrong. Germline V gene lookup returns CDR1 SGHTA and CDR2 FQGNSA. The CDR3 is 15 residues long.

The rearrangement joins TRBV7-2 to TRBJ2-2; 8 nucleotides match TRBD1. Germline loops: CDR1 SGHTA, CDR2 FQGNSA. The CDR3 loop spans 12 amino acids. The CDR3 nucleotides are TGTGCGGGACAGGCGAACACCGGGGAGCTGTTTTTT. It codes for CAGQANTGELFF. The variable domain in full, completed from reference TRBV7-2 and TRBJ2-2, reads GAGVSQSPSNKVTEKGKDVELRCDPISGHTALYWYRQSLGQGLEFLIYFQGNSAPDKSGLPSDRFSAERTGGSVSTLTIQRTQQEDSAVYLCAGQANTGELFFGEGSRLTVL.

The CDR3 DNA reads TGTGCCAGCACAAGGGGTGGGATCTCTGGGGCCAACGTCCTGACTTTC. The encoded protein is CASTRGGISGANVLTF. The chain joins TRBV27 to TRBJ2-6, with D possibly being TRBD1 (5 bases). Trimming pared 7 bases from V and 0 bases from J, leaving 13 bases between. CDR1 and CDR2 from the germline V gene are MNHEY and SMNVEV (reference sequence). The CDR3 loop spans 16 amino acids.

By share, this clonotype counts as medium-sized (0.01 to 0.1%). The rearrangement links TRBV7-2 to TRBJ2-1; a possible D gene is TRBD2 (6 bases). The CDR3 is 14 residues long. Germline CDR1 SGHTA, CDR2 FQGNSA. The ends were cut back, 3 bases at V and 13 bases at J, with 19 bases in the middle. The CDR3 sequence is CASSFGQPGETQFF. The CDR3 DNA sequence: TGTGCCAGCAGCTTTGGGCAGCCGGGGGAGACCCAGTTCTTC.

This chain joins TRBV14 and TRBJ2-1, with 10 positions matching TRBD2. The J call may be wrong; the DNA end is better matched by TRBJ2-5. Germline V gene lookup returns CDR1 SGHDN and CDR2 FVKESK. This CDR3 region has 15 residues. CDR3 sequence reads: CASSQGTSGQETQYF. CDR3 in DNA: TGTGCCAGCAGCCAAGGGACTAGCGGACAAGAGACCCAGTACTTC.

The sample holds a few counts of this clonotype. V usage is TRBV27 and J usage is TRBJ2-5; 12 bases align to TRBD2. The end of the DNA fits TRBJ2-7 better, so the J call may be wrong. The length of the CDR3 is 16 residues. The germline CDR1 and CDR2 sequences are MNHEY and SMNVEV (reference sequence). The CDR3 DNA follows: TGTGCCAGCAGATCCTCCCTAGCGGGAGGGACCTACGAGCAGTACTTC. Amino acid sequence: CASRSSLAGGTYEQYF.

This sequence joins TRBV6-1 and TRBJ2-5; 7 bases are shared with TRBD1. Looked up from germline, CDR1 is MNHNS and CDR2 is SASEGT. After removal of 7 bases from V and 11 bases from J, the junction contained 13 bases not matched to a gene. The CDR3 is 13 residues long. CDR3 sequence reads: CASTLTGYNEQYF. CDR3 in DNA: TGTGCCAGCACTCTGACAGGGTACAATGAGCAGTACTTC.

V usage is TRBV6-6 and J usage is TRBJ2-1; D is possibly TRBD2 (6 bases). The CDR3 is 16 amino acids. Germline V gene sequence: CDR1 MNHNY, CDR2 SVGAGI (reference sequence). Trimming cost V 2 bases and J 5 bases, with 16 bases left between them. CDR3 nucleotide sequence: TGTGCCAGCAGTTACGGGACTCAAGAAGCACACAATGAGCAGTTCTTC. Translating gives CASSYGTQEAHNEQFF.

The gene calls are TRBV27 and TRBJ1-2; 8 nucleotides line up with TRBD1. Germline loops: CDR1 MNHEY, CDR2 SMNVEV (reference sequence). V lost 8 bases to trimming and J lost 2 bases; unmatched junction nucleotides: 4. This CDR3 comprises 13 residues. CDR3 amino acids: CASARDRNYGYTF. CDR3 bases: TGTGCCAGCGCCCGGGACAGGAACTATGGCTACACCTTC.

The rearrangement links TRBV7-3 to TRBJ2-4; no clear D gene. Trimming shortened V by 4 bases and J by 13 bases, and 11 bases separated the two germline ends. This CDR3 has 11 amino acids. CDR1 is SGHTA, CDR2 FQGTGA, per germline. Here the CDR3 DNA reads TGTGCCAGCAGCTCCGGGCCAGAGCAGTACTTC. This encodes CASSSGPEQYF. The whole variable domain, filled in from reference TRBV7-3 and TRBJ2-4, reads GAGVSQTPSNKVTEKGKYVELRCDPISGHTALYWYRQSLGQGPEFLIYFQGTGAADDSGLPNDRFFAVRPEGSVSTLKIQRTERGDSAVYLCASSSGPEQYFGAGTRLSVL.

In this sample, this clonotype turned up a few times. The chain couples TRBV6-1 to TRBJ2-5, with 7 bases fitting TRBD1. Germline CDR1 and CDR2: MNHNS and SASEGT. The CDR3 contains 15 residues. The V gene end was trimmed by 4 bases and the J gene end by 5 bases; junction bases not matched to a gene: 10. Written as DNA, the CDR3 is TGTGCCAGCAGTGCCCAGACAGGGTACGAGGAGACCCAGTACTTC. Its protein is CASSAQTGYEETQYF.

The rearrangement links TRBV6-2 or TRBV6-3 to TRBJ2-1; D gene ambiguous. The last part of the DNA fits TRBJ2-7 better; the J call may be wrong. This CDR3 spans 12 amino acids. Germline V gene data show CDR1 as MNHEY and CDR2 as SVGEGT. Here the CDR3 reads CASRDPSNEQYF. The DNA of the CDR3 is TGTGCCAGCAGGGACCCATCCAATGAGCAGTACTTC.

Only a few counts were recorded for this clonotype. The rearrangement links TRBV6-5 to TRBJ1-2; 7 bases align to TRBD1. Per germline, CDR1 MNHEY and CDR2 SVGAGI. V shed 6 bases, J shed 0 bases, and the junction held 4 bases outside the gene matches. The CDR3 is 14 amino acids. CDR3 residues: CASRDRTTNYGYTF. The CDR3 region has the DNA TGTGCCAGCAGGGACAGGACCACTAACTATGGCTACACCTTC.

The chain joins TRBV11-3 to TRBJ2-4; D is ambiguous. The J call is in doubt because the DNA end fits TRBJ2-5 better. The CDR3 totals 13 residues. Germline lookup yields CDR1 SGHNT and CDR2 YENEEA. The CDR3 bases are TGTGCCAGCAGCTTAACCTACCAAGAGACCCAGTACTTC. Translating it yields CASSLTYQETQYF.

By proportion, this clonotype is medium-sized. This chain joins TRBV6-1 and TRBJ2-3; 12 bases fit TRBD2. The CDR3 is 15 amino acids. Germline-derived CDR1 and CDR2 are MNHNS and SASEGT. J lost 6 bases, V lost 8 bases, and 9 bases had no gene match. In nucleotides, the CDR3 is TGTGCCAGCGGGGAGGGACTAGCGGGCCCCGATACGCAGTATTTT. Amino acid sequence: CASGEGLAGPDTQYF.

The chain combines TRBV6-6 with TRBJ2-4, with D possibly matching TRBD1 (6 bases). The J call is in doubt because the DNA end fits TRBJ2-1 better. CDR3 size: 14 residues. Per germline, CDR1 MNHNY and CDR2 SVGAGI (reference sequence). CDR3 residues: CASSLQGSKNIQFF. Here the CDR3 DNA reads TGTGCCAGCAGTTTACAGGGTTCCAAAAACATTCAGTTCTTC.

This clonotype was recorded a few times. The chain combines TRBV12-3 or TRBV12-4 with TRBJ2-3, with 7 bases matching TRBD2. V dropped 1 base and J dropped 3; count of bases not matched to a gene: 7. This CDR3 has 16 amino acids. The CDR3 here is CASSLDVGGSTDTQYF. The CDR3 nucleotides are TGTGCCAGCAGTTTAGATGTGGGCGGGAGTACAGATACGCAGTATTTT.

The chain joins TRBV27 to TRBJ2-3; D is uncertain. The CDR3 runs 11 residues. Germline V gene lookup returns CDR1 MNHEY and CDR2 SMNVEV (reference sequence). Trimming took off 3 bases at V and 6 bases at J, with 4 bases between the two ends. In DNA form, the CDR3 reads TGTGCCAGCAGTTTGGCGGATACGCAGTATTTT. This encodes CASSLADTQYF.

The chain combines TRBV6-2 or TRBV6-3 with TRBJ2-3, with 9 bases lining up with TRBD2. The CDR3 is 17 amino acids. After removal of 0 bases from V and 6 bases from J, the junction contained 10 bases not matched to a gene. Per the germline V gene, CDR1 is MNHEY and CDR2 is SVGEGT. CDR3 in amino acids: CASSYSRASGEADTQYF. The CDR3 DNA is TGTGCCAGCAGTTACTCTAGGGCTAGCGGGGAGGCGGATACGCAGTATTTT.

A few counts support this clonotype. The chain combines TRBV7-3 with TRBJ2-3; D remains ambiguous. This CDR3 region has 15 residues. Trimming removed 0 bases from V and 6 bases from J, with 13 bases in between. The germline gives CDR1 SGHTA, CDR2 FQGTGA. The CDR3 reads CASSLTVAISDTQYF. Written as DNA, the CDR3 is TGTGCCAGCAGCTTAACGGTAGCCATCTCGGATACGCAGTATTTT. The whole variable domain, filled in from reference TRBV7-3 and TRBJ2-3, reads GAGVSQTPSNKVTEKGKYVELRCDPISGHTALYWYRQSLGQGPEFLIYFQGTGAADDSGLPNDRFFAVRPEGSVSTLKIQRTERGDSAVYLCASSLTVAISDTQYFGPGTRLTVL.